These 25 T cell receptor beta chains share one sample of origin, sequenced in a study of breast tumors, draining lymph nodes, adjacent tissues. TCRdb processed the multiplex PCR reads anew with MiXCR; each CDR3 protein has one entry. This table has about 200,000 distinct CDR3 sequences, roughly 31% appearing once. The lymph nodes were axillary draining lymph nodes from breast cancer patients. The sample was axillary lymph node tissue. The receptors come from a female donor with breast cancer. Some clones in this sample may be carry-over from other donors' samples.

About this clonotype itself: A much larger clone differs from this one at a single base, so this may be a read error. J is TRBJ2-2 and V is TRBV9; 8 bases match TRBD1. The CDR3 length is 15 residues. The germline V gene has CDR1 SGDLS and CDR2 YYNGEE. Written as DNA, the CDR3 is TGTGCCAGCAGCGTGGGGCAGGGGGCCGCCGGGGGGCTGTTTTTT. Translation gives CASSVGQGAAGGLFF.

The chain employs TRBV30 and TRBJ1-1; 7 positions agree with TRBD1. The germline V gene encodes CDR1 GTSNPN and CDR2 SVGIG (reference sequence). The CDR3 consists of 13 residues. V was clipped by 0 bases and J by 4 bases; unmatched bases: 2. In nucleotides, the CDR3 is TGTGCCTGGAGTGTAGGGGGCACCACTGAAGCTTTCTTT. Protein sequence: CAWSVGGTTEAFF.

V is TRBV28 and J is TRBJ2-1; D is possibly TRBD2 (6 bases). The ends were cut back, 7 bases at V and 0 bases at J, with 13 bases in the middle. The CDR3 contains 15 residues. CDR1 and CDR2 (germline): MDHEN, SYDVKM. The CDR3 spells CASKSAGSSYNEQFF. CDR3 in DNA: TGTGCCAGCAAAAGCGCGGGGAGCTCCTACAATGAGCAGTTCTTC.

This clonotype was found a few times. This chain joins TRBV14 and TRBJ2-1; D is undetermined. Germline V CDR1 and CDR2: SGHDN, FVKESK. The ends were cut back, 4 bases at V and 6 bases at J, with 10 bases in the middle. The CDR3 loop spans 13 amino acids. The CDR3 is CASSLFWLNEQFF. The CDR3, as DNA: TGTGCCAGCAGCCTTTTCTGGCTCAATGAGCAGTTCTTC.

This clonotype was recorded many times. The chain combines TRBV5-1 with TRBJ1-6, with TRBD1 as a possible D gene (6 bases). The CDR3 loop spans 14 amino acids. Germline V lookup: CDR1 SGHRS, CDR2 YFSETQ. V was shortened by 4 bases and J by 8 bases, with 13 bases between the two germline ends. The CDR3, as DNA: TGCGCCAGCAGCAAGACAGGTGACGATTCACCCCTCCACTTT. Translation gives CASSKTGDDSPLHF. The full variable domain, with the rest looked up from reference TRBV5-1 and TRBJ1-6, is KAGVTQTPRYLIKTRGQQVTLSCSPISGHRSVSWYQQTPGQGLQFLFEYFSETQRNKGNFPGRFSGRQFSNSRSEMNVSTLELGDSALYLCASSKTGDDSPLHFGNGTRLTVT.

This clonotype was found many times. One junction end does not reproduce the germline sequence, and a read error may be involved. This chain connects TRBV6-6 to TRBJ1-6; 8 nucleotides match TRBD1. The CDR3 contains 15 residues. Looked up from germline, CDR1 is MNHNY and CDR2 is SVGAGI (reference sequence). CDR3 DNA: TGTGCCAGCAGTCACTCCGGGACAGGAGATTCACCCCTCCACTTT. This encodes CASSHSGTGDSPLHF.

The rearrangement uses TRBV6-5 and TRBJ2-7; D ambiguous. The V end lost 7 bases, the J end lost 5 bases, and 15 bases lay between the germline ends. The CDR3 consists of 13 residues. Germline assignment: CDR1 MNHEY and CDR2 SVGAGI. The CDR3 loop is CASTQTEINEQYF. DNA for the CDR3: TGTGCCAGCACCCAGACGGAAATAAACGAGCAGTACTTC.

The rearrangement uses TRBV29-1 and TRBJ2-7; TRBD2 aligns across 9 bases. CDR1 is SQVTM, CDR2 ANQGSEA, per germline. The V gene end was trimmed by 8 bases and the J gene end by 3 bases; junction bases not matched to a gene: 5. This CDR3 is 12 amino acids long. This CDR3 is CSFGLASYEQYF. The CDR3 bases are TGCAGCTTTGGACTAGCGAGCTACGAGCAGTACTTC.

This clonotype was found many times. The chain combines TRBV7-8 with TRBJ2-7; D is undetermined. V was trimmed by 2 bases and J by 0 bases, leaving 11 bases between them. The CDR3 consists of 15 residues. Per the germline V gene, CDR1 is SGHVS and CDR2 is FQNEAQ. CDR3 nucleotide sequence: TGTGCCAGCAGCTTAAGAGGCAGGAGCTCCTACGAGCAGTACTTC. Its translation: CASSLRGRSSYEQYF.

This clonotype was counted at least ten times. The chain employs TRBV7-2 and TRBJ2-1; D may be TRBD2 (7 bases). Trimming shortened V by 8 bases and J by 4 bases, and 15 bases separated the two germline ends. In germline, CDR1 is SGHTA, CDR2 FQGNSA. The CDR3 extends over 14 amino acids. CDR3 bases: TGTGCCAGCCACCGGGGGGCCCGATACAATGAGCAGTTCTTC. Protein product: CASHRGARYNEQFF.

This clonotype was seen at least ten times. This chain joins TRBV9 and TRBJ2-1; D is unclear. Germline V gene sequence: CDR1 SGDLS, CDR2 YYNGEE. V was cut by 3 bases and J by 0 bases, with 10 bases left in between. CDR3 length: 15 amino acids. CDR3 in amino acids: CASSASLSSYNEQFF. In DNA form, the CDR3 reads TGTGCCAGCAGCGCTTCCCTGAGCTCCTACAATGAGCAGTTCTTC.

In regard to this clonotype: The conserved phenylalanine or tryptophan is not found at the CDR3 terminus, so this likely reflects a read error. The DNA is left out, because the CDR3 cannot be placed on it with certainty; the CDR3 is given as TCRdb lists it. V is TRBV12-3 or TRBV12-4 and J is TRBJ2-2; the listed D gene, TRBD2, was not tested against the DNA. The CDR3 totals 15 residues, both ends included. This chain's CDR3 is CASSPGTANTGERMS.

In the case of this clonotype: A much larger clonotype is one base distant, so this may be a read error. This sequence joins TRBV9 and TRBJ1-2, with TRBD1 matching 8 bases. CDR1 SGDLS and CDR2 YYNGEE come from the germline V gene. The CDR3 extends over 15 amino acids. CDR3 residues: CASSVSGGGGYGSTF. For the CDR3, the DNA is TGTGCCAGCAGCGTCTCAGGGGGCGGGGGCTATGGCTCCACCTTC. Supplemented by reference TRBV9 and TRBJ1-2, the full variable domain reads DSGVTQTPKHLITATGQRVTLRCSPRSGDLSVYWYQQSLDQGLQFLIQYYNGEERAKGNILERFSAQQFPDLHSELNLSSLELGDSALYFCASSVSGGGGYGSTFGSGTRLTVV.

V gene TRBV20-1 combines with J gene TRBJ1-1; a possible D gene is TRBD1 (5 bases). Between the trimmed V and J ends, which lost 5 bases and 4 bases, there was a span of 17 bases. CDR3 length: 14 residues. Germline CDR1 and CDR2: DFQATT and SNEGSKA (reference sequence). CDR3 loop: CSAPRRGGGTEAFF. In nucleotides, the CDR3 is TGCAGTGCTCCCAGGCGGGGGGGGGGCACTGAAGCTTTCTTT.

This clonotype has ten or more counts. The CDR3, as DNA: TGCGCCAGCAGCCAAGTGGGACCTAACTATGGCTACACCTTC. This sequence encodes CASSQVGPNYGYTF. The gene calls are TRBV4-1 and TRBJ1-2; tentatively, D is TRBD1 (5 bases). Germline V gene lookup returns CDR1 MGHRA and CDR2 YSYEKL. The CDR3 runs 14 residues. Trimming cost V 1 base and J 0 bases, with 6 bases left between them.

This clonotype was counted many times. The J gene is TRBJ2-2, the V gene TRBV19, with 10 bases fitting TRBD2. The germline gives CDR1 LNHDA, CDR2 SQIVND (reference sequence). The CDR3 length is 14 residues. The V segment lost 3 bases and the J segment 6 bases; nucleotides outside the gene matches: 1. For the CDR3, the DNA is TGTGCCAGTAGTATCCTAGCGGGAGCCGGGGAGCTGTTTTTT. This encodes CASSILAGAGELFF.

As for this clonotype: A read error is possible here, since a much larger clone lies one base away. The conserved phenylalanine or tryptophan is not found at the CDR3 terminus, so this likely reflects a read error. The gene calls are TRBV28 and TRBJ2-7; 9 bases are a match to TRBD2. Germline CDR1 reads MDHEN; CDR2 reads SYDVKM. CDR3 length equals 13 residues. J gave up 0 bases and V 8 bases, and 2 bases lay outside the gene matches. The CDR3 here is CASLSGSSYEQYL. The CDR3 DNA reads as TGTGCCAGCCTTAGCGGGAGCTCCTACGAGCAGTACCTC.

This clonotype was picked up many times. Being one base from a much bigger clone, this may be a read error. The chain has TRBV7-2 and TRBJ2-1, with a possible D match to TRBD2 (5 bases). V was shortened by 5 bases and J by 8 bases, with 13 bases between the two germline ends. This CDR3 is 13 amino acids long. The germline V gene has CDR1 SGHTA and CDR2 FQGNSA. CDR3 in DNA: TGTGCCAGCAGCCGCGGAGGTGGGGATGAGCAGTTCTTC. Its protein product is CASSRGGGDEQFF. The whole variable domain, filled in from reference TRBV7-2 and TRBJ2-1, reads GAGVSQSPSNKVTEKGKDVELRCDPISGHTALYWYRQSLGQGLEFLIYFQGNSAPDKSGLPSDRFSAERTGGSVSTLTIQRTQQEDSAVYLCASSRGGGDEQFFGPGTRLTVL.

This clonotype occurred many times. The DNA of the CDR3 is TGTGCCTGGAGTGGGGCTAGCGGGGGGTACAATGAGCAGTTCTTC. The encoded protein is CAWSGASGGYNEQFF. The chain is built from TRBV30 and TRBJ2-1, with TRBD2 matching 11 bases. Germline lookup yields CDR1 GTSNPN and CDR2 SVGIG (reference sequence). Unmatched junction bases numbered 3, after V lost 1 base and J lost 4 bases. The CDR3 runs 15 residues.

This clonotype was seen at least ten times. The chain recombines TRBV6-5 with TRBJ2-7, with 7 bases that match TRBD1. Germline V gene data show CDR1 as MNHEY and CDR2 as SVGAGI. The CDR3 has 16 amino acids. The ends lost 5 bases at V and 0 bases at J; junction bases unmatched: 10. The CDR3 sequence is CASSELSTGSSYEQYF. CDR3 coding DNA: TGTGCCAGCAGTGAACTATCGACAGGGAGCTCCTACGAGCAGTACTTC.

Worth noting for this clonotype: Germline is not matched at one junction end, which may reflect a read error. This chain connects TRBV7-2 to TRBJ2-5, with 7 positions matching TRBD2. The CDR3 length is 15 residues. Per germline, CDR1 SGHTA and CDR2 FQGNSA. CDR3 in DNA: TGTGCCAGCACCAAAAACCGACTAGCCCAAGAGACCCAGCACTTC. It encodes CASTKNRLAQETQHF.

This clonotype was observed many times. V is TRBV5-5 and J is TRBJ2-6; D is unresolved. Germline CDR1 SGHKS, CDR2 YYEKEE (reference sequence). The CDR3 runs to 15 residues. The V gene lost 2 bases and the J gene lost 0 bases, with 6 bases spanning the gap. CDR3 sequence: CASSFSGSGANVLTF. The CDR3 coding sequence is TGTGCCAGCAGCTTTTCAGGCTCTGGGGCCAACGTCCTGACTTTC. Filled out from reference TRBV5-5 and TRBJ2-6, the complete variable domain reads DAGVTQSPTHLIKTRGQQVTLRCSPISGHKSVSWYQQVLGQGPQFIFQYYEKEERGRGNFPDRFSARQFPNYSSELNVNALLLGDSALYLCASSFSGSGANVLTFGAGSRLTVL.

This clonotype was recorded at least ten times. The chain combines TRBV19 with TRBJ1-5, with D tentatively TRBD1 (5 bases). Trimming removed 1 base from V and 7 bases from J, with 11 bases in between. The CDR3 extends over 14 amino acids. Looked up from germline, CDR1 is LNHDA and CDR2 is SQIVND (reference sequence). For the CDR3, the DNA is TGTGCCAGTAGTATAGGGGGTGCAGGGCAGCCCCAGCATTTT. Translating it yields CASSIGGAGQPQHF.

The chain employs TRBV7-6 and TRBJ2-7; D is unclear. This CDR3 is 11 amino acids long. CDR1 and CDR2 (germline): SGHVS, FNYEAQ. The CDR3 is CARTGFYEQYF. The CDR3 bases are TGTGCTAGAACGGGCTTCTACGAGCAGTACTTC. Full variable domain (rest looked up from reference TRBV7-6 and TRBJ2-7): GAGVSQSPRYKVTKRGQDVALRCDPISGHVSLYWYRQALGQGPEFLTYFNYEAQQDKSGLPNDRFSAERPEGSISTLTIQRTEQRDSAMYRCARTGFYEQYFGPGTRLTVT.

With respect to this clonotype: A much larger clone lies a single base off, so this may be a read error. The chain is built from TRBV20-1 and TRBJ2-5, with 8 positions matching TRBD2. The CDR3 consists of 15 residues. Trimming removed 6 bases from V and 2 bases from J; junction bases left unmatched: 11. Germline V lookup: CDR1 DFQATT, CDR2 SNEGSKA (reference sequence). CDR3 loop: CSAMKGGGLQETQYF. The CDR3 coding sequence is TGCAGTGCCATGAAGGGCGGGGGGTTACAAGAGACCCAGTACTTC.